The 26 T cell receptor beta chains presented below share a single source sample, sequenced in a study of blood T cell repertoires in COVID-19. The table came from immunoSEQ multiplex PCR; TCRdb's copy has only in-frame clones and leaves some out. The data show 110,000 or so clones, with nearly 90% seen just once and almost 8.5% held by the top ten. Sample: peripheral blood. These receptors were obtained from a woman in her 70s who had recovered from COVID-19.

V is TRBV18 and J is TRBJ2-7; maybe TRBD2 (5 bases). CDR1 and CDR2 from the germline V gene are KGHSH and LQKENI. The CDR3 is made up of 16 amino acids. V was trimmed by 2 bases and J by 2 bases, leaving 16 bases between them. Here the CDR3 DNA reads TGTGCCAGCTCACCAGGGCTAGCCCGAGGTCCCTACGAGCAGTACTTC. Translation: CASSPGLARGPYEQYF.

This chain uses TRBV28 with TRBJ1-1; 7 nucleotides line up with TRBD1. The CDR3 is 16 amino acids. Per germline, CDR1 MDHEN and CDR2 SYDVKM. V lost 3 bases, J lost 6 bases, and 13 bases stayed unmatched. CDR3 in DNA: TGTGCCAGCAGTTTCGACCCCGGCAGGGGGATTGCTGAAGCTTTCTTT. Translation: CASSFDPGRGIAEAFF.

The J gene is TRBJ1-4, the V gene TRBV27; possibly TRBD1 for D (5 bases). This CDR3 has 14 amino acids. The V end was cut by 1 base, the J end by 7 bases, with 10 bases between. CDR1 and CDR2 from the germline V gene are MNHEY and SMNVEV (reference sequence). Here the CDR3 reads CASSLYQGTEKLFF. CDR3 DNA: TGTGCCAGCAGTTTATACCAGGGAACTGAAAAACTGTTTTTT.

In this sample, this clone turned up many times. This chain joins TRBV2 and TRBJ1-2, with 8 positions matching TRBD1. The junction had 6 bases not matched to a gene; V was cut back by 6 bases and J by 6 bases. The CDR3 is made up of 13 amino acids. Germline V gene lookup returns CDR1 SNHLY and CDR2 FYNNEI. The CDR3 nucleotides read TGTGCCAGCAGGGGACAGGCTCGAGATGGCTACACCTTC. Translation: CASRGQARDGYTF.

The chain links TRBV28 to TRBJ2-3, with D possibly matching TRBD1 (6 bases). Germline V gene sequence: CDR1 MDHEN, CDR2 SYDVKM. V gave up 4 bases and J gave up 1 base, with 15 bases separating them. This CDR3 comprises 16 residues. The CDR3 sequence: CASSYRAQRRTDTQYF. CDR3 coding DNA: TGTGCCAGCAGTTACAGGGCCCAAAGACGCACAGATACGCAGTATTTT.

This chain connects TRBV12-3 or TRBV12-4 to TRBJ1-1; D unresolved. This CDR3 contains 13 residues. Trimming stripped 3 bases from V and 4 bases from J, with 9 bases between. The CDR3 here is CASSFGMATEAFF. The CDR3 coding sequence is TGTGCCAGCAGTTTTGGTATGGCCACTGAAGCTTTCTTT.

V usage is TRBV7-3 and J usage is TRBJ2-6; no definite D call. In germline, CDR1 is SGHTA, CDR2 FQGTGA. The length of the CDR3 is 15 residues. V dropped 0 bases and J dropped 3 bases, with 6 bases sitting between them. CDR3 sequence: CASSLTASGANVLTF. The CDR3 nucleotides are TGTGCCAGCAGCTTAACGGCCAGTGGGGCCAACGTCCTGACTTTC.

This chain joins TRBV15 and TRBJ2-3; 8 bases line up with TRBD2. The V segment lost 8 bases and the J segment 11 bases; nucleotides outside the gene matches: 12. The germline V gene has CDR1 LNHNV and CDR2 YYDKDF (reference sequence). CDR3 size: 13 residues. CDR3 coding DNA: TGTGCCACCCTTACCCAGCGGGAGCGTCAGCAGTATTTT. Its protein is CATLTQRERQQYF. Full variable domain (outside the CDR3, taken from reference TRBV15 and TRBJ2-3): DAMVIQNPRYQVTQFGKPVTLSCSQTLNHNVMYWYQQKSSQAPKLLFHYYDKDFNNEADTPDNFQSRRPNTSFCFLDIRSPGLGDTAMYLCATLTQRERQQYFGPGTRLTVL.

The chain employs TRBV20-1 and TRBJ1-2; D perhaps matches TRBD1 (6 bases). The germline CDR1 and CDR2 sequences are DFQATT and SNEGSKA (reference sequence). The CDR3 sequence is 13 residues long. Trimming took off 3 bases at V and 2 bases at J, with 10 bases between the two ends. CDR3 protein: CSASTRGNYGYTF. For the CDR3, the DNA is TGCAGTGCTAGTACCAGGGGAAACTATGGCTACACCTTC.

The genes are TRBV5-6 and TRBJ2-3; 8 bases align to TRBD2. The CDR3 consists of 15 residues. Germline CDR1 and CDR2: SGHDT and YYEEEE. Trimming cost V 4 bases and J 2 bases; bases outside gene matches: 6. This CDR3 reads CASSRLAGYTDTQYF. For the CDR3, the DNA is TGTGCCAGCAGCCGGCTAGCGGGTTACACAGATACGCAGTATTTT.

The CDR3 sequence is CASSQWGDEQYF. In nucleotides, the CDR3 is TGTGCCAGCTCACAGTGGGGGGACGAGCAGTACTTC. The rearrangement joins TRBV18 to TRBJ2-7, with D perhaps matching TRBD2 (6 bases). Germline V lookup: CDR1 KGHSH, CDR2 LQKENI. V was shortened by 4 bases and J by 5 bases, with 9 bases between the two germline ends. The CDR3 loop spans 12 amino acids. The variable domain in full, with the rest retrieved from reference TRBV18 and TRBJ2-7, is NAGVMQNPRHLVRRRGQEARLRCSPMKGHSHVYWYRQLPEEGLKFMVYLQKENIIDESGMPKERFSAEFPKEGPSILRIQQVVRGDSAAYFCASSQWGDEQYFGPGTRLTVT.

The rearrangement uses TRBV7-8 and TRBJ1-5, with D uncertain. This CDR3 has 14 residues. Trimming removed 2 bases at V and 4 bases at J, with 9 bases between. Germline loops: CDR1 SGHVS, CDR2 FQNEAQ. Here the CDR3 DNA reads TGTGCCAGCAGCTTACGCGGAAAAAATCAGCCCCAGCATTTT. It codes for CASSLRGKNQPQHF.

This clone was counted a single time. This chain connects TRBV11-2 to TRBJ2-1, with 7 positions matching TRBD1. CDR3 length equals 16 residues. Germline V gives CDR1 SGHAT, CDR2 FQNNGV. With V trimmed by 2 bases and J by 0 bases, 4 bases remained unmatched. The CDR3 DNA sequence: TGTGCCAGCAGCTTATGGGGACAGAGCTCCTACAATGAGCAGTTCTTC. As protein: CASSLWGQSSYNEQFF.

CDR3 protein: CASSEAGINEQFF. In DNA, the CDR3 is TGTGCCAGCTCCGAGGCGGGCATCAATGAGCAGTTCTTC. This chain connects TRBV6-6 to TRBJ2-1; D perhaps matches TRBD2 (5 bases). CDR1 and CDR2 (germline): MNHNY, SVGAGI (reference sequence). Trimming left V 8 bases short and J 6 bases short, with 14 bases between. The CDR3 contains 13 residues.

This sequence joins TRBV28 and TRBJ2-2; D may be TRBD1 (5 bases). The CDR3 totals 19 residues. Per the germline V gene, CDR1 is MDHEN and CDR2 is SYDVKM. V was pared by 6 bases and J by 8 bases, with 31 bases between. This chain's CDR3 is CASSKGQVIGVQAHGELFF. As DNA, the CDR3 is TGTGCCAGCAGCAAAGGACAAGTGATCGGTGTTCAGGCGCATGGGGAGCTGTTTTTT.

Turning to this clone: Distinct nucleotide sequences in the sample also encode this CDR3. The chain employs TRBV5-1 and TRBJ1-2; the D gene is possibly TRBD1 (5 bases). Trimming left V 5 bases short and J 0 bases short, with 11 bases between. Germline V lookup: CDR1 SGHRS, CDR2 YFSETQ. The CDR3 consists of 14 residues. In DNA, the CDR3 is TGCGCCAGCAGAGGTCAGGGTCCTAACTATGGCTACACCTTC. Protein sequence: CASRGQGPNYGYTF.

The CDR3 nucleotides are TGTGCCAGCAGCCCGCGGACAGCTGATCAGCCCCAGCATTTT. Encoded protein: CASSPRTADQPQHF. This chain uses TRBV7-2 with TRBJ1-5, with D maybe TRBD1 (6 bases). Germline CDR1 is SGHTA and CDR2 is FQGNSA. The V end was cut by 5 bases, the J end by 5 bases, with 13 bases between. This CDR3 region has 14 residues.

Written as DNA, the CDR3 is TGTGCCAGCAGTTACTCGACTGGGGCCCGGGAGCTGTTTTTT. As protein: CASSYSTGARELFF. The J gene is TRBJ2-2, the V gene TRBV6-2 or TRBV6-3; tentatively, D is TRBD1 (5 bases). The V end was cut by 0 bases, the J end by 9 bases, with 11 bases between. The CDR3 has 14 amino acids. CDR1 is MNHEY and CDR2 is SVGEGT in the germline V gene.

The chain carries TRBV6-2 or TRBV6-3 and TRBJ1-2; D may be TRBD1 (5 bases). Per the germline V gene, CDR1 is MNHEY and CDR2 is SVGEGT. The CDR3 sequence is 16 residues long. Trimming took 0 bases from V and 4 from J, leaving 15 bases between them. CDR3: CASSYSSGAEAYGYTF. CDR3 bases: TGTGCCAGCAGTTACTCGAGCGGGGCCGAAGCCTATGGCTACACCTTC.

CDR3 residues: CASSFDSPNSPLHF. CDR3 nucleotides: TGTGCCAGCAGTTTCGACAGCCCAAATTCACCCCTCCACTTT. The chain is built from TRBV27 and TRBJ1-6; D may be TRBD1 (5 bases). CDR1 is MNHEY, CDR2 SMNVEV, per germline (reference sequence). The CDR3 has 14 residues. Trimming cost V 3 bases and J 7 bases, with 10 bases left between them.

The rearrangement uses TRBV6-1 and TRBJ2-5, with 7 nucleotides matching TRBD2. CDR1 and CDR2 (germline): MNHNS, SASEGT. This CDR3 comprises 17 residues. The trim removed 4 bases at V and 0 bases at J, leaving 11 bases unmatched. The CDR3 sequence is CASSAHDGRVDQETQYF. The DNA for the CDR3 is TGTGCCAGCAGTGCCCACGATGGGAGGGTAGACCAAGAGACCCAGTACTTC.

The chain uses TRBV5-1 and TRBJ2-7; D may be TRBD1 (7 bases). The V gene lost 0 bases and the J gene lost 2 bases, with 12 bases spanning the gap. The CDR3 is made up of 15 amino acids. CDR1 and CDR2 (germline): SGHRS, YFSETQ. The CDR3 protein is CASSLEGRGAYEQYF. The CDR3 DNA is TGCGCCAGCAGCTTGGAAGGCAGGGGGGCCTACGAGCAGTACTTC.

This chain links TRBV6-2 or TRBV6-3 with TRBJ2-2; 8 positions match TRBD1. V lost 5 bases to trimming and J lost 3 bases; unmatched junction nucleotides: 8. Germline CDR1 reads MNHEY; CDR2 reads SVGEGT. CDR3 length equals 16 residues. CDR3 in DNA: TGTGCCAGCAGTGGCTTTAGACAGGGGTACACCGGGGAGCTGTTTTTT. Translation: CASSGFRQGYTGELFF.

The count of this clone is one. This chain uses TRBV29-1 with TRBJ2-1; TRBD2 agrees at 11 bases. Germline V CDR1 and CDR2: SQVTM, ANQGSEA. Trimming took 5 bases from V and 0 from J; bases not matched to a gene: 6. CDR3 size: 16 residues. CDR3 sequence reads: CSVLGLADGSYNEQFF. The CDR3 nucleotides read TGCAGCGTTCTGGGACTAGCGGATGGCTCCTACAATGAGCAGTTCTTC.

CDR3 protein: CASSVVGREDTQYF. The CDR3, as DNA: TGTGCCAGCAGCGTAGTGGGCAGGGAAGATACGCAGTATTTT. The chain recombines TRBV9 with TRBJ2-3, with a tentative D call TRBD1 (5 bases). V lost 0 bases and J lost 5, with 10 bases in between. This CDR3 comprises 14 residues. Germline V gene sequence: CDR1 SGDLS, CDR2 YYNGEE.

The CDR3 bases are TGTGCCAGCAGTTACCCAGCAGGGATCTTTAGCTGGGACTACGAGCAGTACTTC. Translated: CASSYPAGIFSWDYEQYF. This chain links TRBV6-2 or TRBV6-3 with TRBJ2-7; D possibly corresponds to TRBD1 (5 bases). The length of the CDR3 is 18 residues. Trimming shortened V by 2 bases and J by 3 bases, and 23 bases separated the two germline ends. Germline CDR1 MNHEY, CDR2 SVGEGT.